This T cell receptor beta chain stems from a study of monozygotic twins with inflammatory bowel disease. Around 3,600 ng of total RNA went into each TCR library. TCRdb reworked the 5' RACE reads into one entry per CDR3 protein, no DNA. This sample's clone table lists 200,000 to 250,000 distinct CDR3 sequences. Comment on this clonotype: Its antigen is still unknown.

Study conclusions and caveats: No discrimination was achieved between different T cell subtypes. Patient repertoires may have gained variability from differing immunosuppressive treatments.

The germline V gene encodes CDR1 SGHTA and CDR2 FQGNSA. The CDR3 is 12 amino acids. V usage is TRBV7-2 and J usage is TRBJ2-4; lacking DNA, the TRBD1 call made by TCRdb goes unchecked. The receptor's source is a human donor with ulcerative colitis or Crohn's disease, or a healthy co-twin of an affected twin (not recorded which). What was sequenced was blood. The CDR3 spells CASSSPPGTVFF.